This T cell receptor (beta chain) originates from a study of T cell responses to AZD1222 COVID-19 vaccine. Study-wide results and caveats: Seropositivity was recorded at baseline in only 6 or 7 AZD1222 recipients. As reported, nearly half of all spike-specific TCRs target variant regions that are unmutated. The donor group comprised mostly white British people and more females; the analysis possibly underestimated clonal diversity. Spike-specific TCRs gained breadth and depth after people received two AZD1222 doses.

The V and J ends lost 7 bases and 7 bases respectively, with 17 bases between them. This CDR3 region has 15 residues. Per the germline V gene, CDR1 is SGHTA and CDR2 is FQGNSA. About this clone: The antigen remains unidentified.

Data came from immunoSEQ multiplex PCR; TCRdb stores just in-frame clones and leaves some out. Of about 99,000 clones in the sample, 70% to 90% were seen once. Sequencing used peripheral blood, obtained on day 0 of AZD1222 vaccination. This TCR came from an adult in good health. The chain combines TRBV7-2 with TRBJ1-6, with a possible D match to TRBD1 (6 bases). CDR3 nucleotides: TGTGCCAGCACCTCACGGCAGGGGAGAAATTCACCCCTCCACTTT. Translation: CASTSRQGRNSPLHF.